This passage covers 30 T cell receptor beta chains from one sample sequenced in a study of human T cells and chemical hapten exposure. This sample's time point: patch test 2, 6 weeks after DPC sensitization. The treatment was: therapeutic diphenylcyclopropenone sensitization with weekly scalp DPC. MiXCR was run by TCRdb on the RACE reads, yielding one entry per CDR3 protein. The table shows fewer than 80,000 distinct CDR3 sequences, with 10% to 13% occurring only once. The sequenced sample was whole blood, obtained in connection with sensitization to the hapten diphenylcyclopropenone (DPC). The receptors were gathered from a woman in her forties or fifties with alopecia areata. Some clones in this sample may be carry-over from other donors' samples.

This clonotype is categorized as medium-sized. V and J are TRBV19 and TRBJ2-3; TRBD2 is a possible D gene (6 bases). This CDR3 spans 14 amino acids. Trimming removed 2 bases from V and 4 bases from J, with 10 bases in between. The germline gives CDR1 LNHDA, CDR2 SQIVND (reference sequence). The CDR3 DNA reads TGTGCCAGTAGTATAAGGAGGGTCTCAGATACGCAGTATTTT. Translation gives CASSIRRVSDTQYF.

V usage is TRBV12-3 or TRBV12-4 and J usage is TRBJ2-3; 9 bases line up with TRBD1. This CDR3 has 18 amino acids. V trimming: 3 bases; J trimming: 5 bases; junction bases outside the gene matches: 15. CDR3 DNA sequence: TGTGCCAGCAGTTTCGAGCGGCCGGGACAGGGAGGAGGAGATACGCAGTATTTT. It specifies CASSFERPGQGGGDTQYF.

By share of the sample, this clonotype is medium-sized. This chain connects TRBV6-4 to TRBJ2-6; no definite D call. Germline V gene sequence: CDR1 MRHNA, CDR2 SNTAGT. V was cut by 3 bases and J by 1 base, with 4 bases left in between. The CDR3 runs 14 residues. The CDR3 sequence: CASSEASGANVLTF. As DNA, the CDR3 is TGTGCCAGCAGTGAAGCTTCTGGGGCCAACGTCCTGACTTTC.

Only a few counts were recorded for this clonotype. J is TRBJ2-1 and V is TRBV6-2 or TRBV6-3; TRBD2 matches 14 bases. This CDR3 has 16 residues. CDR1 and CDR2 (germline): MNHEY, SVGEGT. The junction had 5 bases not matched to a gene; V was cut back by 6 bases and J by 4 bases. CDR3 sequence (DNA): TGTGCCAGCAGCCTACGACTAGCGGGAGGGTACAATGAGCAGTTCTTC. Residues: CASSLRLAGGYNEQFF.

This sequence joins TRBV9 and TRBJ2-3, with TRBD2 identical over 7 bases. The J segment lost 3 bases and the V segment lost 1 base, leaving 17 bases of the junction unmatched. CDR3 size: 19 residues. The V gene's germline CDR1 is SGDLS and CDR2 YYNGEE. Written as DNA, the CDR3 is TGTGCCAGCAGCGTACGGGGGACGGCGGGAGAAGTTGCGACAGATACGCAGTATTTT. Its protein is CASSVRGTAGEVATDTQYF.

This clonotype has ten or more counts. This chain joins TRBV20-1 and TRBJ2-7; the D gene is possibly TRBD2 (7 bases). This CDR3 has 13 residues. V was shortened by 6 bases and J by 2 bases, with 14 bases between the two germline ends. Germline lookup yields CDR1 DFQATT and CDR2 SNEGSKA (reference sequence). CDR3 in DNA: TGCAGTGCCGAGGGGGACTATGCCTACGAGCAGTACTTC. Its translation is CSAEGDYAYEQYF.

The rearrangement joins TRBV7-2 to TRBJ1-5, with unresolved D. The CDR3 extends over 13 amino acids. Germline lookup yields CDR1 SGHTA and CDR2 FQGNSA. V was shortened by 1 base and J by 7 bases, with 8 bases between the two germline ends. The CDR3 reads CASSLGPPQPQHF. The CDR3 DNA reads as TGTGCCAGCAGCTTAGGCCCGCCCCAGCCCCAGCATTTT.

This clonotype was observed many times. V and J are TRBV20-1 and TRBJ1-1; possibly TRBD1 for D (5 bases). V lost 5 bases, J lost 2 bases, and 9 bases lay in between. The CDR3 has 12 residues. Germline V gene sequence: CDR1 DFQATT, CDR2 SNEGSKA (reference sequence). CDR3 DNA sequence: TGCAGTGCTGCTGACAGTAACACTGAAGCTTTCTTT. Encoded protein: CSAADSNTEAFF.

This clonotype was seen repeatedly, ten times or more. The chain links TRBV7-9 to TRBJ2-7; the D gene is possibly TRBD2 (5 bases). The V gene's germline CDR1 is SEHNR and CDR2 FQNEAQ (reference sequence). CDR3 length: 15 residues. V lost 5 bases and J 4 bases, leaving 18 bases between the germline ends. The CDR3 nucleotides read TGTGCCAGCAGCCCTGAGGGAGCTACGGGTTACGAGCAGTACTTC. It yields the protein CASSPEGATGYEQYF.

V usage is TRBV6-5 and J usage is TRBJ2-7; 9 bases agree with TRBD1. This CDR3 region has 14 residues. Germline V gene sequence: CDR1 MNHEY, CDR2 SVGAGI. V dropped 6 bases and J dropped 4; count of bases not matched to a gene: 7. The CDR3 nucleotides are TGTGCCAGCAGGCCGACAGGGGGTCAGTACGAGCAGTACTTC. This codes for CASRPTGGQYEQYF.

The V gene is TRBV29-1, the J gene TRBJ2-5; tentatively, D is TRBD1 (6 bases). Germline V gene sequence: CDR1 SQVTM, CDR2 ANQGSEA. Trimming pared 4 bases from V and 1 base from J, leaving 16 bases between. The CDR3 contains 15 residues. DNA of the CDR3: TGCAGCGTTGGTGACTTCGGGACACCCCAAGAGACCCAGTACTTC. Amino acid sequence: CSVGDFGTPQETQYF.

The rearrangement joins TRBV12-3 or TRBV12-4 to TRBJ1-1; D not resolved. The CDR3 contains 13 residues. V dropped 3 bases and J dropped 5 bases, with 10 bases sitting between them. CDR3 DNA: TGTGCCAGCAGTTTTGGGCAGAGGACTGAAGCTTTCTTT. It specifies CASSFGQRTEAFF.

This clonotype was seen ten or more times. This rearrangement joins TRBV29-1 to TRBJ2-3; TRBD1 matches at 8 bases. The V gene end was trimmed by 8 bases and the J gene end by 4 bases; junction bases not matched to a gene: 8. This CDR3 contains 13 residues. Germline CDR1 reads SQVTM; CDR2 reads ANQGSEA. The DNA of the CDR3 is TGCAGCACCGGGACAGGAACATCAGATACGCAGTATTTT. It is translated as CSTGTGTSDTQYF.

There are many counts of this clonotype. The rearrangement uses TRBV5-1 and TRBJ1-2; D call uncertain. CDR3 length: 14 amino acids. Looked up from germline, CDR1 is SGHRS and CDR2 is YFSETQ. The ends were cut back, 0 bases at V and 5 bases at J, with 11 bases in the middle. The CDR3 sequence: CASSLVTETYGYTF. The DNA for the CDR3 is TGCGCCAGCAGCTTGGTTACGGAAACTTATGGCTACACCTTC.

The V call is TRBV13, the J call TRBJ1-1, with unresolved D. Deletions cut 2 bases from V and 4 bases from J, with 11 bases between. Germline CDR1 is PRHDT and CDR2 is FYEKMQ (reference sequence). This CDR3 spans 14 amino acids. The CDR3 DNA reads as TGTGCCAGCAGCTTACGTACCAGGACCACTGAAGCTTTCTTT. Protein product: CASSLRTRTTEAFF.

This clonotype was found many times. The CDR3 nucleotides read TGTGCCAGCAGTGGTCTAGCGGGAGGGCCGGATACGCAGTATTTT. This encodes CASSGLAGGPDTQYF. The chain combines TRBV25-1 with TRBJ2-3, with TRBD2 identical over 12 bases. Trimming at V came to 4 bases and at J to 6 bases, leaving 5 bases not matched to a gene. Per germline, CDR1 MGHDK and CDR2 SYGVNS. The CDR3 contains 15 residues.

At least ten counts were recorded for this clonotype. The V call is TRBV5-6, the J call TRBJ2-3; 8 nucleotides agree with TRBD1. The CDR3 is 16 residues long. Germline assignment: CDR1 SGHDT and CDR2 YYEEEE. The ends lost 4 bases at V and 4 bases at J; junction bases unmatched: 11. The CDR3 DNA reads as TGTGCCAGCAGCGGACCCGGACAGGGTAGTGCAGATACGCAGTATTTT. This translates into CASSGPGQGSADTQYF.

This clonotype was detected ten times or more. The chain couples TRBV12-3 or TRBV12-4 to TRBJ2-1; 9 bases align to TRBD2. The junction had 4 bases not matched to a gene; V was cut back by 7 bases and J by 0 bases. The CDR3 runs 15 residues. CDR3 DNA sequence: TGTGCCAGCACCCATAGCGGGAGCTCCTACAATGAGCAGTTCTTC. Protein product: CASTHSGSSYNEQFF.

This clonotype was recorded at least ten times. The V and J genes are TRBV18 and TRBJ2-7; TRBD2 matches 8 bases. The length of the CDR3 is 16 residues. The germline V gene encodes CDR1 KGHSH and CDR2 LQKENI. Germline trimming cut 2 bases from V and 3 bases from J; bases unmatched to any gene: 9. The CDR3 DNA reads TGTGCCAGCTCACCAACTTCCAGTAGCGGGAACTACGAGCAGTACTTC. Its protein is CASSPTSSSGNYEQYF.

This clonotype was found many times. The V and J genes are TRBV12-3 or TRBV12-4 and TRBJ2-1, with a tentative D call TRBD2 (7 bases). The length of the CDR3 is 16 residues. V lost 3 bases, J lost 2 bases, and 14 bases lay in between. The DNA of the CDR3 is TGTGCCAGCAGTTTTGGGGGGGGCCGAACCTACAATGAGCAGTTCTTC. Protein sequence: CASSFGGGRTYNEQFF.

This clonotype was recorded many times. The chain is built from TRBV15 and TRBJ2-5; 9 positions agree with TRBD2. Trimming at V came to 4 bases and at J to 5 bases, leaving 5 bases not matched to a gene. The CDR3 covers 14 residues. The germline gives CDR1 LNHNV, CDR2 YYDKDF (reference sequence). The CDR3 nucleotides read TGTGCCACCAGCAACCTAGCGGGGTGGGAGACCCAGTACTTC. As protein: CATSNLAGWETQYF. The entire variable domain, with the rest obtained from reference TRBV15 and TRBJ2-5, is as follows: DAMVIQNPRYQVTQFGKPVTLSCSQTLNHNVMYWYQQKSSQAPKLLFHYYDKDFNNEADTPDNFQSRRPNTSFCFLDIRSPGLGDTAMYLCATSNLAGWETQYFGPGTRLLVL.

The rearrangement uses TRBV6-5 and TRBJ2-1, with D hard to call. The CDR3 is 12 residues long. The germline V and J ends were trimmed by 4 bases and 7 bases, with 8 bases remaining between them. Germline CDR1 MNHEY, CDR2 SVGAGI. Written as DNA, the CDR3 is TGTGCCAGCAGTTTGCCGACGAATGAGCAGTTCTTC. Its translation: CASSLPTNEQFF.

The V call is TRBV20-1, the J call TRBJ1-5, with TRBD1 matching over 7 bases. The junction had 5 bases not matched to a gene; V was cut back by 6 bases and J by 3 bases. The CDR3 length is 13 residues. CDR1 is DFQATT and CDR2 is SNEGSKA in the germline V gene (reference sequence). CDR3 DNA sequence: TGCAGTGCAACCGGGACAGTCAATCAGCCCCAGCATTTT. Translating it yields CSATGTVNQPQHF.

This clonotype has ten or more counts. The V gene is TRBV11-2, the J gene TRBJ2-1; 7 nucleotides align to TRBD2. With V trimmed by 5 bases and J by 4 bases, 11 bases remained unmatched. The CDR3 extends over 16 amino acids. CDR1 and CDR2 from the germline V gene are SGHAT and FQNNGV. CDR3: CASSPRGSGRYNEQFF. The DNA of the CDR3 is TGTGCCAGCAGCCCCCGAGGTAGCGGGCGGTACAATGAGCAGTTCTTC.

This chain joins TRBV20-1 and TRBJ1-1, with unresolved D. CDR1 is DFQATT, CDR2 SNEGSKA, per germline (reference sequence). Trimming took off 1 base at V and 0 bases at J, with 12 bases between the two ends. CDR3 length: 15 residues. The CDR3 DNA sequence: TGCAGTGCTAGAGTCCTCAACTTACTGAACACTGAAGCTTTCTTT. This translates into CSARVLNLLNTEAFF.

This clonotype was counted many times. This chain connects TRBV29-1 to TRBJ1-1, with TRBD1 as a possible D gene (5 bases). From germline, CDR1 is SQVTM and CDR2 ANQGSEA. The CDR3 sequence is 11 residues long. V lost 6 bases, J lost 4 bases, and 9 bases lay in between. The CDR3 DNA is TGCAGCGTCCGCGGGACCACTGAAGCTTTCTTT. This gives the protein CSVRGTTEAFF.

The V call is TRBV18, the J call TRBJ2-3; D call uncertain. V lost 2 bases to trimming and J lost 2 bases, with 5 bases between them. The CDR3 loop spans 13 amino acids. Germline values: CDR1 KGHSH, CDR2 LQKENI. CDR3 loop: CASSPGITDTQYF. The CDR3 nucleotides read TGTGCCAGCTCACCAGGTATCACAGATACGCAGTATTTT. Drawing the rest from reference TRBV18 and TRBJ2-3, the complete variable domain is NAGVMQNPRHLVRRRGQEARLRCSPMKGHSHVYWYRQLPEEGLKFMVYLQKENIIDESGMPKERFSAEFPKEGPSILRIQQVVRGDSAAYFCASSPGITDTQYFGPGTRLTVL.

V is TRBV5-1 and J is TRBJ1-1, with D unclear. The CDR3 totals 14 residues. Trimming shortened V by 7 bases and J by 1 base, and 14 bases separated the two germline ends. In germline, CDR1 is SGHRS, CDR2 YFSETQ. The CDR3, as DNA: TGCGCCAGCCAGCCAGGTCCACGGAACACTGAAGCTTTCTTT. It specifies CASQPGPRNTEAFF.

This chain joins TRBV11-2 and TRBJ2-1; TRBD2 might be the D (6 bases). Germline-derived CDR1 and CDR2 are SGHAT and FQNNGV. This CDR3 comprises 14 residues. V dropped 5 bases and J dropped 3 bases, with 11 bases sitting between them. The CDR3 region has the DNA TGTGCCAGCAGCGACCGGGACTTCTACAATGAGCAGTTCTTC. Translating it yields CASSDRDFYNEQFF.

Only a few counts were recorded for this clonotype. V is TRBV7-2 and J is TRBJ1-4; the D gene is possibly TRBD1 (6 bases). Trimming stripped 5 bases from V and 8 bases from J, with 24 bases between. The length of the CDR3 is 17 residues. The germline CDR1 and CDR2 sequences are SGHTA and FQGNSA. The CDR3 DNA sequence: TGTGCCAGCAGCCCTGGGCCCGCCGGGACATCAGGGGAAAAACTGTTTTTT. Its translation: CASSPGPAGTSGEKLFF.